The 23 T cell receptor beta chains below were found in one sample sequenced in a study of cytomegalovirus exposure and HLA in healthy donors (dated by TCRdb to 2017 to 2019). Libraries were constructed by the immunoSEQ multiplex PCR assay. For the multiplex PCR, a mixture combining 60 forward primers for TCR Vbeta segments and 13 reverse primers for TCR Jbeta segments was used. Not all clones reach the TCRdb copy of this immuneACCESS table, which keeps in-frame sequences only. Checked studies attribute under half of the gap to unresolved V genes and leave the rest unexplained. Within this sample are 140,000 or so clones, with roughly 78% of them counted one time only. Jointly, the top ten make up about 2.9% of the sample. Material: PBMCs. The receptors shown here come from a female donor in good health and CMV-seronegative.

The chain links TRBV14 to TRBJ2-3; D may be TRBD2 (5 bases). V lost 4 bases, J lost 0 bases, and 8 bases lay in between. Germline CDR1 SGHDN, CDR2 FVKESK. The CDR3 totals 14 residues. The CDR3 DNA follows: TGTGCCAGCAGCCGGAGGCCAAGCACAGATACGCAGTATTTT. It translates to CASSRRPSTDTQYF.

This clone appeared once. The gene calls are TRBV30 and TRBJ1-1; D call uncertain. V was trimmed by 1 base and J by 1 base, leaving 7 bases between them. Germline assignment: CDR1 GTSNPN and CDR2 SVGIG (reference sequence). There are 13 residues in the CDR3. The CDR3 spells CAWSGAPNTEAFF. The CDR3 DNA is TGTGCCTGGAGTGGCGCCCCGAACACTGAAGCTTTCTTT.

This chain links TRBV6-1 with TRBJ2-1; D is unclear. The CDR3 consists of 14 residues. Trimming left V 4 bases short and J 2 bases short, with 9 bases between. CDR1 MNHNS and CDR2 SASEGT come from the germline V gene. The CDR3 sequence: CASSVVSTYNEQFF. The CDR3 DNA reads as TGTGCCAGCAGTGTGGTCAGTACCTACAATGAGCAGTTCTTC.

The V call is TRBV6-5, the J call TRBJ2-5; a possible D gene is TRBD1 (5 bases). This CDR3 region has 12 residues. CDR1 MNHEY and CDR2 SVGAGI come from the germline V gene. The V and J ends lost 7 bases and 4 bases respectively, with 10 bases between them. CDR3 nucleotide sequence: TGTGCCAGCAACCAGGGTGGAGAGACCCAGTACTTC. Its protein product is CASNQGGETQYF.

This clone was picked up one time. J is TRBJ1-5 and V is TRBV19; TRBD1 aligns across 7 bases. The CDR3 loop spans 15 amino acids. V shed 5 bases, J shed 5 bases, and the junction held 9 bases outside the gene matches. CDR1 is LNHDA and CDR2 is SQIVND in the germline V gene (reference sequence). The CDR3 DNA sequence: TGTGCCAGTAGTTCCACAGGGGCGCTCTATCAGCCCCAGCATTTT. Its protein product is CASSSTGALYQPQHF.

This chain connects TRBV5-4 to TRBJ2-3; 14 positions match TRBD2. Germline V gene sequence: CDR1 SGHNT, CDR2 YYREEE (reference sequence). CDR3 size: 18 residues. J lost 5 bases, V lost 3 bases, and 11 bases had no gene match. The CDR3 DNA reads as TGTGCCAGCAGCTCGGGGACTAGCGGGAGTCGGGTTGAAGATACGCAGTATTTT. This encodes CASSSGTSGSRVEDTQYF.

The V call is TRBV7-2, the J call TRBJ2-2; D gene unclear. Deletions cut 4 bases from V and 5 bases from J, with 8 bases between. The germline V gene encodes CDR1 SGHTA and CDR2 FQGNSA. This CDR3 region has 13 residues. CDR3 nucleotides: TGTGCCAGCAGCTCCTCGAGAACCGGGGAGCTGTTTTTT. Its translation: CASSSSRTGELFF.

The chain links TRBV19 to TRBJ2-5; D remains ambiguous. CDR3 length: 14 residues. Deletions cut 0 bases from V and 5 bases from J, with 10 bases between. Per the germline V gene, CDR1 is LNHDA and CDR2 is SQIVND (reference sequence). As DNA, the CDR3 is TGTGCCAGTAGTATAGACGAAGCGCGTGAGACCCAGTACTTC. Amino acids: CASSIDEARETQYF.

This chain connects TRBV2 to TRBJ2-5; D not certain. The germline V gene has CDR1 SNHLY and CDR2 FYNNEI. V lost 8 bases and J 1 base, leaving 8 bases between the germline ends. CDR3 length: 12 residues. CDR3 loop: CASAWSQETQYF. In nucleotides, the CDR3 is TGTGCCAGCGCGTGGAGCCAAGAGACCCAGTACTTC.

The rearrangement joins TRBV2 to TRBJ1-2, with D maybe TRBD1 (6 bases). Germline CDR1 reads SNHLY; CDR2 reads FYNNEI. V was shortened by 0 bases and J by 7 bases, with 21 bases between the two germline ends. The CDR3 contains 17 residues. CDR3 sequence (DNA): TGTGCCAGCAGTGAAGCTCGGGGGGCGAGGTACTATGGTGGCTACACCTTC. Protein sequence: CASSEARGARYYGGYTF.

This clone was detected once. V usage is TRBV19 and J usage is TRBJ1-1; perhaps TRBD1 as D (6 bases). There are 15 residues in the CDR3. The V and J ends lost 2 bases and 1 base respectively, with 11 bases between them. Germline V gene lookup returns CDR1 LNHDA and CDR2 SQIVND (reference sequence). The CDR3 nucleotides read TGTGCCAGTAGTATAACAGGACAGCCGAACACTGAAGCTTTCTTT. Protein product: CASSITGQPNTEAFF.

The chain has TRBV14 and TRBJ2-7; 13 bases are a match to TRBD2. The CDR3 has 14 amino acids. The V gene's germline CDR1 is SGHDN and CDR2 FVKESK. J gave up 4 bases and V 8 bases, and 5 bases lay outside the gene matches. CDR3 DNA sequence: TGTGCCAGCCGAGGGACTAGCGGGACATACGAGCAGTACTTC. This codes for CASRGTSGTYEQYF.

On this clone itself: One end of the junction fails to match germline, which may point to a read error. The CDR3 DNA is TGCAGCGTGGAAGCGGGGGGGAGGAGGGATACGCAGTATTTT. Translated, it gives CSVEAGGRRDTQYF. The J gene is TRBJ2-3, the V gene TRBV29-1, with 10 positions matching TRBD2. The CDR3 totals 14 residues. Germline CDR1 reads SQVTM; CDR2 reads ANQGSEA.

The chain couples TRBV2 to TRBJ1-2; D perhaps matches TRBD1 (6 bases). The CDR3 extends over 14 amino acids. V was clipped by 2 bases and J by 8 bases, with 15 bases between them. Germline loops: CDR1 SNHLY, CDR2 FYNNEI. Written as DNA, the CDR3 is TGTGCCAGCAGTGAAACAGGGATGGATTGGGGCTACACCTTC. It encodes CASSETGMDWGYTF.

The chain employs TRBV5-1 and TRBJ2-3, with TRBD2 matching over 10 bases. The ends lost 0 bases at V and 6 bases at J; junction bases unmatched: 7. This CDR3 has 16 residues. Germline V gene lookup returns CDR1 SGHRS and CDR2 YFSETQ. In nucleotides, the CDR3 is TGCGCCAGCAGCTTGGAGGCTAGCGGGAGTGGCGATACGCAGTATTTT. The encoded protein is CASSLEASGSGDTQYF.

The rearrangement links TRBV29-1 to TRBJ2-3; TRBD2 is a possible D gene (6 bases). The CDR3 length is 15 residues. Germline V gene sequence: CDR1 SQVTM, CDR2 ANQGSEA. V gave up 6 bases and J gave up 5 bases, with 21 bases separating them. The CDR3 DNA follows: TGCAGCGTCCTCGGGGACCTCAGGAGGGTAGATACGCAGTATTTT. Amino acid sequence: CSVLGDLRRVDTQYF.

The V call is TRBV6-1, the J call TRBJ2-7, with 8 bases matching TRBD1. Unmatched junction bases numbered 10, after V lost 6 bases and J lost 3 bases. Germline V gives CDR1 MNHNS, CDR2 SASEGT. The CDR3 loop spans 15 amino acids. The chain's CDR3 is CASRGATGEIYEQYF. The CDR3 nucleotides read TGTGCCAGCAGGGGCGCGACAGGGGAGATCTACGAGCAGTACTTC.

The J gene is TRBJ2-7, the V gene TRBV7-2; maybe TRBD2 (6 bases). The ends were cut back, 4 bases at V and 7 bases at J, with 17 bases in the middle. This CDR3 comprises 14 residues. Germline CDR1 SGHTA, CDR2 FQGNSA. In DNA form, the CDR3 reads TGTGCCAGCAGCTCATTAGCGGCCTTTGGGGAGCAGTACTTC. As protein: CASSSLAAFGEQYF.

The gene calls are TRBV30 and TRBJ1-4, with D uncertain. There are 15 residues in the CDR3. The ends were cut back, 1 base at V and 2 bases at J, with 11 bases in the middle. Germline V gene data show CDR1 as GTSNPN and CDR2 as SVGIG (reference sequence). CDR3 bases: TGTGCCTGGAGTGGACATGAGTACACTAATGAAAAACTGTTTTTT. Translated, it gives CAWSGHEYTNEKLFF.

A remark on this clone: The junction departs from germline at one end; a sequencing error may be responsible. The genes are TRBV29-1 and TRBJ1-5, with 12 positions matching TRBD1. Germline V gene data show CDR1 as SQVTM and CDR2 as ANQGSEA. The CDR3 totals 16 residues. This CDR3 is CSVTLTGTGGNQPQNF. CDR3 nucleotide sequence: TGCAGCGTCACTCTTACCGGGACAGGGGGCAATCAGCCCCAGAATTTT.

V usage is TRBV5-1 and J usage is TRBJ1-5; possibly TRBD1 for D (6 bases). V was shortened by 4 bases and J by 8 bases, with 13 bases between the two germline ends. Germline V gene data show CDR1 as SGHRS and CDR2 as YFSETQ. The CDR3 covers 13 residues. CDR3 bases: TGCGCCAGCAGCGTGGGGGGGCTGGAGCCCCAGCATTTT. It encodes CASSVGGLEPQHF.

CDR3 in DNA: TGTGCCAGCAGCGTGACTAGCGGGAGGGCCGATGAGCAGTTCTTC. Protein product: CASSVTSGRADEQFF. The rearrangement uses TRBV7-8 and TRBJ2-1; 14 nucleotides agree with TRBD2. J was trimmed by 8 bases and V by 5 bases; bases with no gene match: 5. This CDR3 is built from 15 residues. Germline-derived CDR1 and CDR2 are SGHVS and FQNEAQ. Looking up the rest from reference TRBV7-8 and TRBJ2-1 gives the full variable domain: GAGVSQSPRYKVAKRGQDVALRCDPISGHVSLFWYQQALGQGPEFLTYFQNEAQLDKSGLPSDRFFAERPEGSVSTLKIQRTQQEDSAVYLCASSVTSGRADEQFFGPGTRLTVL.

The V and J genes are TRBV19 and TRBJ2-2, with TRBD1 identical over 11 bases. Germline CDR1 is LNHDA and CDR2 is SQIVND (reference sequence). Germline trimming cut 3 bases from V and 6 bases from J; bases unmatched to any gene: 18. This CDR3 is built from 20 residues. CDR3 loop: CASSMRLPGQGVITSGELFF. The CDR3 DNA sequence: TGTGCCAGTAGTATGAGACTTCCGGGACAGGGGGTCATAACTTCCGGGGAGCTGTTTTTT. The whole variable domain, filled in from reference TRBV19 and TRBJ2-2, reads DGGITQSPKYLFRKEGQNVTLSCEQNLNHDAMYWYRQDPGQGLRLIYYSQIVNDFQKGDIAEGYSVSREKKESFPLTVTSAQKNPTAFYLCASSMRLPGQGVITSGELFFGEGSRLTVL.